The T cell receptor beta chain described here comes from a study of blood T cells in healthy people across ages. CDR3 size: 20 residues. V was pared by 5 bases and J by 2 bases, with 17 bases of the junction left unmatched. The germline gives CDR1 SGHRS, CDR2 YFSETQ. This clonotype occurred a few times. It was with a sample-barcoded 5' primer and a J-beta primer mix that a second PCR of about 6 to 11 cycles was run. TCRdb recomputed calls from the 5' RACE reads with MiXCR, one row per CDR3 protein. The sample records about 620,000 distinct CDR3 sequences, 20% to 25% being singletons. This TCR was sampled from a man aged 70-80 years in good health. This chain joins TRBV5-1 and TRBJ2-3; 13 bases align to TRBD2. Sequencing used blood. The CDR3 region is CASSTPGLAGTGNFTDTQYF. The CDR3 nucleotides are TGCGCCAGCAGTACTCCGGGACTAGCGGGAACCGGCAACTTCACAGATACGCAGTATTTT.